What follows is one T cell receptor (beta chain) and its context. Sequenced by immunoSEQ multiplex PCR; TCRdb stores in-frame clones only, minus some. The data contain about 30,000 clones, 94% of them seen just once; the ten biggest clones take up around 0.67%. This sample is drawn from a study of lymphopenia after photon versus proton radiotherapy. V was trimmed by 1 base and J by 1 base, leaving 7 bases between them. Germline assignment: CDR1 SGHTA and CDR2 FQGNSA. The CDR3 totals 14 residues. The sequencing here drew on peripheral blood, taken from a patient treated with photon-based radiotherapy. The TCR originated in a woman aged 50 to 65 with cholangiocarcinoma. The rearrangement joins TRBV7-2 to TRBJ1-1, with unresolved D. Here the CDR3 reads CASSLDSWNTEAFF. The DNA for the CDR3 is TGTGCCAGCAGCTTAGACTCTTGGAACACTGAAGCTTTCTTT.